The 9 T cell receptor beta chains below come from one sample, sequenced in a study of T cells in localized non-small cell lung cancer. Repertoires were generated with immunoSEQ multiplex PCR, while TCRdb's copy carries only in-frame clones and drops some. This table holds 52,000 or so clones, 86% found once. The source was peripheral blood, collected before any cancer treatment. The origin of the receptors is a male donor older than 55 with stage III squamous cell lung carcinoma.

V and J are TRBV4-3 and TRBJ1-2, with unresolved D. V lost 0 bases and J 7 bases, leaving 12 bases between the germline ends. The CDR3 sequence is 14 residues long. Germline CDR1 reads LGHNA; CDR2 reads YSLEER. The CDR3 spells CASSQDPPVAGYTF. CDR3 nucleotide sequence: TGCGCCAGCAGCCAAGATCCACCGGTTGCTGGCTACACCTTC.

V usage is TRBV28 and J usage is TRBJ1-6; a possible D gene is TRBD1 (5 bases). The germline V gene has CDR1 MDHEN and CDR2 SYDVKM. The V and J ends lost 7 bases and 5 bases respectively, with 12 bases between them. The CDR3 spans 14 residues. The CDR3 nucleotides read TGTGCCAGCAAGGGGCAGGAGAATAATTCACCCCTCCACTTT. It translates to CASKGQENNSPLHF. Full variable domain (outside the CDR3, taken from reference TRBV28 and TRBJ1-6): DVKVTQSSRYLVKRTGEKVFLECVQDMDHENMFWYRQDPGLGLRLIYFSYDVKMKEKGDIPEGYSVSREKKERFSLILESASTNQTSMYLCASKGQENNSPLHFGNGTRLTVT.

CDR3 sequence: CASSRDRGTNEKLFF. Written as DNA, the CDR3 is TGTGCCAGCTCACGCGACAGGGGAACTAATGAAAAACTGTTTTTT. The chain combines TRBV18 with TRBJ1-4; TRBD1 matches 8 bases. This CDR3 has 15 amino acids. Germline V gives CDR1 KGHSH, CDR2 LQKENI. V lost 4 bases, J lost 1 base, and 2 bases stayed unmatched.

This chain links TRBV7-8 with TRBJ2-1, with TRBD2 identical over 9 bases. V shed 2 bases and J 7 bases; nucleotides not matched to a gene: 18. The CDR3 contains 19 residues. Per the germline V gene, CDR1 is SGHVS and CDR2 is FQNEAQ. The CDR3 nucleotides read TGTGCCAGCAGCTTAATGTTCGTCCGGCGAGGCGGGGGGGCGAATGAGCAGTTCTTC. Protein: CASSLMFVRRGGGANEQFF.

The V and J genes are TRBV25-1 and TRBJ2-1; D not certain. Germline V gene lookup returns CDR1 MGHDK and CDR2 SYGVNS. V shed 0 bases and J shed 4 bases, with 10 bases lying between them. The CDR3 runs to 15 residues. The DNA of the CDR3 is TGTGCCAGCAGTGAATATGGGATGGGTTACAATGAGCAGTTCTTC. Residues: CASSEYGMGYNEQFF.

The chain links TRBV27 to TRBJ2-7; 8 nucleotides align to TRBD1. V was clipped by 5 bases and J by 6 bases; unmatched bases: 9. CDR3 length equals 14 residues. CDR1 is MNHEY and CDR2 is SMNVEV in the germline V gene (reference sequence). The CDR3 loop is CASSQPDRGSEQYF. CDR3 bases: TGTGCCAGCAGTCAACCCGACAGGGGAAGCGAGCAGTACTTC.

The chain employs TRBV19 and TRBJ2-3; the match to TRBD2 covers 8 bases. This CDR3 spans 15 amino acids. Germline CDR1 reads LNHDA; CDR2 reads SQIVND (reference sequence). V shed 6 bases, J shed 1 base, and the junction held 6 bases outside the gene matches. CDR3 in amino acids: CASSRSGIRTDTQYF. CDR3 nucleotides: TGTGCCAGTAGCCGTAGCGGGATACGCACAGATACGCAGTATTTT.

The chain carries TRBV4-1 and TRBJ1-5; D is unclear. The CDR3 length is 15 residues. CDR1 and CDR2 from the germline V gene are MGHRA and YSYEKL. The V end lost 0 bases, the J end lost 9 bases, and 15 bases lay between the germline ends. CDR3 coding DNA: TGCGCCAGCAGCCAAGAGTTGGGCAGGCCCACGCCCCAGCATTTT. Translation: CASSQELGRPTPQHF.

V is TRBV5-1 and J is TRBJ2-1, with D tentatively TRBD1 or TRBD2 (5 bases each). Trimming took off 2 bases at V and 9 bases at J, with 15 bases between the two ends. The CDR3 runs to 14 residues. The germline CDR1 and CDR2 sequences are SGHRS and YFSETQ. The CDR3 is CASSFTGLIGEQFF. The CDR3 region has the DNA TGCGCCAGCAGCTTCACGGGGCTAATCGGTGAGCAGTTCTTC.